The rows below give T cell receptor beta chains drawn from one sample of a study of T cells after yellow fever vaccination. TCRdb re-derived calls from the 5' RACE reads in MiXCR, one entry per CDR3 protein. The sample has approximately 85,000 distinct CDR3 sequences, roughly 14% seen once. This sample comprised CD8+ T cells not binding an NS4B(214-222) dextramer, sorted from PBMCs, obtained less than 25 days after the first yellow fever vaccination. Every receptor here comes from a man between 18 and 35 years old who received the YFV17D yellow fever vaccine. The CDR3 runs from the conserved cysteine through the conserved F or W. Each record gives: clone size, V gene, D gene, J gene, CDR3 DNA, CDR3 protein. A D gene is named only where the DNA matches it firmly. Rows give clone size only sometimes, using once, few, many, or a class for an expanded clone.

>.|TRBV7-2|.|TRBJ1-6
TGTGCCACCTCCGAGTTTTATAATTCACCCCTCCACTTT
CATSEFYNSPLHF
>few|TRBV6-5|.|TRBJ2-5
TGTGCCAGCAGTCGCCCGACTAGTTTGGGGGAGACCCAGTACTTC
CASSRPTSLGETQYF
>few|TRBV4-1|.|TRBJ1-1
TGCGCCAGCAGCCAAGAGGGATGGACTGAAGCTTTCTTT
CASSQEGWTEAFF
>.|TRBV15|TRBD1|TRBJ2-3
TGTGCCACCAGCAGAGAGGGACAGGGCAAAGATACGCAGTATTTT
CATSREGQGKDTQYF
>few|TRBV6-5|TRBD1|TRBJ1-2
TGTGCCAGCAGCAAAGACAGGGCATATGGCTACACCTTC
CASSKDRAYGYTF
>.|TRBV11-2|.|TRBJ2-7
TGTGCCAGCAGCTTAGGATGGAGGGGCCCTTACGAGCAGTACTTC
CASSLGWRGPYEQYF
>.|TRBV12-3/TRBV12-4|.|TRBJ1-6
TGTGCCAGCAGTACGATGGATAATTCACCCCTCCACTTT
CASSTMDNSPLHF
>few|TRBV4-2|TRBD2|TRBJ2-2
TGTGCCAGCAGCCAAAGACTAGCGGTCACCGGGGAGCTGTTTTTT
CASSQRLAVTGELFF
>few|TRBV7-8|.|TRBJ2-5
TGTGCCAGCAGCTTAGAGTATGGGGTGCATCAAGAGACCCAGTACTTC
CASSLEYGVHQETQYF
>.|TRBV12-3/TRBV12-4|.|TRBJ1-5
TGTGCCAGCACCAACTATTTCATGGGGAATCAGCCCCAGCATTTT
CASTNYFMGNQPQHF
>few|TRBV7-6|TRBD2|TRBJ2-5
TGTGCCAGCAGCGCCCCGGGACTAGCGGGGGTGACAACCCAGTACTTC
CASSAPGLAGVTTQYF
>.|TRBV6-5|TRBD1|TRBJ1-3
TGTGCCAGCAGTTCTCCACCCGGACAGGGGGAGCGACCTGGAAACACCATATATTTT
CASSSPPGQGERPGNTIYF
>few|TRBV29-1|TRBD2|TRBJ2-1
TGCAGCGTTGTGGGGGAGGGCTCGGGCAATGAGCAGTTCTTC
CSVVGEGSGNEQFF
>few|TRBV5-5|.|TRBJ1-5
TGTGCCAGCAGATCTGAATCCGGGGGTGGTCAGCCCCAGCATTTT
CASRSESGGGQPQHF
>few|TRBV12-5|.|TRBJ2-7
TGTGCTAGTGGGGACTACGAGCAGTACTTC
CASGDYEQYF
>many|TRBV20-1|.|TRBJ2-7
TGCAGTGCTAGGGTTCCCGGTGTGGCCCGCGAGCAGTACTTC
CSARVPGVAREQYF
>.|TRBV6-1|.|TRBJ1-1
TGTGCCAGCAGTGAAGCCCTGGGACCGTTCTCCACTGAAGCTTTCTTT
CASSEALGPFSTEAFF
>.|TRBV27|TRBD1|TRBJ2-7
TGTGCCAGCAGGGGGACAGGGATGTCCTACGAGCAGTACTTC
CASRGTGMSYEQYF
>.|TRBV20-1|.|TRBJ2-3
TGCAGTGCCCGGGTAGCGGCAGGCACAGATACGCAGTATTTT
CSARVAAGTDTQYF
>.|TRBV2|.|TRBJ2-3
TGTGCCAGCAGCGGAATCACAGATACGCAGTATTTT
CASSGITDTQYF
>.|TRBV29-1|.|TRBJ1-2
TGCAGCGTTGGAGGGGGGGTGGGGTACTATGGCTACACCTTC
CSVGGGVGYYGYTF
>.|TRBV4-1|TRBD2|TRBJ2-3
TGCGCCAGCAGCTTTATACACAGGGATGGGACTAGCGGGGGGGCCGGGGATACGCAGTATTTT
CASSFIHRDGTSGGAGDTQYF
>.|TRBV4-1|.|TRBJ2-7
TGCGCCAGCAGACACGGGACCTCCTACGAGCAGTACTTC
CASRHGTSYEQYF
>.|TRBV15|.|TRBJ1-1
TGTGCCACCAGCAGTGCACTCCGGCCTTGGGTCTCCGACGCTGAAGCTTTCTTT
CATSSALRPWVSDAEAFF
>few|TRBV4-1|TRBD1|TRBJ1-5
TGCGCCAGCAGCCGGGGACAGAGTAGCAATCAGCCCCAGCATTTT
CASSRGQSSNQPQHF
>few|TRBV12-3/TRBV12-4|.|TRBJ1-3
TGTGCCAGCGGGATGAGCTCTGGAAACACCATATATTTT
CASGMSSGNTIYF
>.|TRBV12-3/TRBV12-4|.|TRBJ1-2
TGTGCCAGCTCGGAGAGGGAATATGGCTACACCTTC
CASSEREYGYTF
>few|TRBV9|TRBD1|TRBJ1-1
TGTGCCAGCAGCTCCACAGGGGGCACTGAAGCTTTCTTT
CASSSTGGTEAFF
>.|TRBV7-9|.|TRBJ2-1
TGTGCCCCCGGAGATAGCTACAATGAGCAGTTCTTC
CAPGDSYNEQFF
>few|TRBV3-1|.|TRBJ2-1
TGTGCCAGCAGCCCGTCGTTGGGGACGGGATCCTACAATGAGCAGTTCTTC
CASSPSLGTGSYNEQFF
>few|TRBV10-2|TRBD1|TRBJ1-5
TGCGCCAGCAGCCAGACAGGGGGCTTATATCAGCCCCAGCATTTT
CASSQTGGLYQPQHF
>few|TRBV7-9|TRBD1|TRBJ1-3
TGTGCCAGCAGCTCTTTAGGGACAGACACTGGAAACACCATATATTTT
CASSSLGTDTGNTIYF
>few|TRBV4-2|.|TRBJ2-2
TGTGCCAGCAGCCAAGAACGGTTCACCGGGGAGCTGTTTTTT
CASSQERFTGELFF
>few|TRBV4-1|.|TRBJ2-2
TGCGCCAGCAGCTCCCGGGCGGGAAACACCGGGGAGCTGTTTTTT
CASSSRAGNTGELFF
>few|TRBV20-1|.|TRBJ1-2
TGCAGTGCTAGAGAACCAGGAACTTATGGCTACACCTTC
CSAREPGTYGYTF
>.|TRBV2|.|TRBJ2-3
TGTGCCAGCAGTGAACCGCCGAGGGCCGATACGCAGTATTTT
CASSEPPRADTQYF
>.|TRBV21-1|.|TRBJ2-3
TGTGCCAGCAGCAAATTAGGGGACATGGAAAGCGGGGGGGCCACAGATACGCAGTATTTT
CASSKLGDMESGGATDTQYF
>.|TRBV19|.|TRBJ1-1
TGTGCCAATAGTATATCTCAGGGCTGGGCCTTCATGGACACTGAAGCTTTCTTT
CANSISQGWAFMDTEAFF
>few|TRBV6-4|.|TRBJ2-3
TGTGCCAGCAAAAGAACCGGGGGCCTGAGCACAGATACGCAGTATTTT
CASKRTGGLSTDTQYF
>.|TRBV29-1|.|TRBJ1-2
TGCAGCGTGACATTAACTGATGATGGCTACACCTTC
CSVTLTDDGYTF
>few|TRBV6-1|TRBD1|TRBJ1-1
TGTGCCAGCAGTGATAGGGACAGGCTTCCTGAAGCTTTCTTT
CASSDRDRLPEAFF
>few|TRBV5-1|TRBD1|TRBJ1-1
TGCGCCAGCAGCGGCCGGGACAGGGGATATTGGGAAGCTTTCTTT
CASSGRDRGYWEAFF
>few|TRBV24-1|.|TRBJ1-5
TGTGCCACCAGTGATTTGACGGGGGAAGGATGTCAGCCCCAGCATTTT
CATSDLTGEGCQPQHF
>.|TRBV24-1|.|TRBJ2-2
TGTGCCACCAGTGATTTCGGGGGGCCGAACACCGGGGAGCTGTTTTTT
CATSDFGGPNTGELFF
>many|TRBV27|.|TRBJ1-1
TGTGCCAGCAGTTTATCAGGAGGGAACACTGAAGCTTTCTTT
CASSLSGGNTEAFF
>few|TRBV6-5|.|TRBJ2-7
TGTGCCAGCAGTTATTCCCCGGGGGTGTATGAGCAGTACTTC
CASSYSPGVYEQYF
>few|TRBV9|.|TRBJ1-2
TGTGCCAGCGGGGGTTGGAATGGCTACACCTTC
CASGGWNGYTF
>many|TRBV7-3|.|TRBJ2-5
TGTGCCAGCAGCTTTGGGGTCTTGGAGACCCAGTACTTC
CASSFGVLETQYF
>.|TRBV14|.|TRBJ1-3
TGTGCCAGCAGCCAACTGAACTCCGGGGCATATTTT
CASSQLNSGAYF
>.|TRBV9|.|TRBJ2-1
TGTGCCAGCAGCGTAGCCAGCGAGCAGTTCTTC
CASSVASEQFF
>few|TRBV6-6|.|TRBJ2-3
TGTGCCAGCAGTTACGCAGGGCCAGATACGCAGTATTTT
CASSYAGPDTQYF
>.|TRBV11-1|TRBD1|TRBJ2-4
TGTGCCAGCAGCGATATGACCGGGACAGGGGCATACTTC
CASSDMTGTGAYF
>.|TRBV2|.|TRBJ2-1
TGTGCCAGCTCTTTTAGCTCCTACAATGAGCAGTTCTTC
CASSFSSYNEQFF